This TCR beta chain was identified during a study of PD-L1 blockade in urothelial cancer. This clone was seen only a few times. What it recognizes is unknown. V shed 5 bases and J 1 base; nucleotides not matched to a gene: 5. This CDR3 is built from 15 residues. Germline V CDR1 and CDR2: SNHLY, FYNNEI. In each PCR, synthetic TCR analog templates were spiked in. Here immunoSEQ multiplex PCR was the method, and the copy in TCRdb shows in-frame clones only, minus some. This table holds about 83,000 clones, around 90% found once. General study results and limits: A pretreatment blood TCR clonality that fell below the median predicted better progression-free and overall survival.

The J gene is TRBJ1-2, the V gene TRBV2; 9 bases are shared with TRBD1. The sample here was PBMCs, taken around atezolizumab (anti-PD-L1) treatment. The sequence came from a woman between 65 and 79 years old with urothelial cancer. DNA of the CDR3: TGTGCCAGCAGTTTGGACAGGGGACTTAACTATGGCTACACCTTC. Its translation is CASSLDRGLNYGYTF.